This T cell receptor (beta chain) was captured by sequencing in a study of shared clonotypes between healthy human individuals. Everyone who donated was a Caucasian adult who lived in Nashville, Tennessee. TCRdb's table, derived via immunoSEQ multiplex PCR, lists solely in-frame clones and lacks some. The sample records about 1.5 million clones, roughly 98% being singletons. The germline V and J ends were trimmed by 3 bases and 0 bases, with 5 bases remaining between them. Germline V gene lookup returns CDR1 MNHEY and CDR2 SMNVEV (reference sequence). CDR3 length equals 14 residues. The sequenced material came from naive CD4+ T cells sorted from blood. Subset of the sample: CD45RA+ positively selected. The receptor's source is a man aged 25 to 40 in good health. J is TRBJ1-4 and V is TRBV27; D remains ambiguous. The CDR3 is CASSFSATNEKLFF. Written as DNA, the CDR3 is TGTGCCAGCAGTTTCAGTGCAACTAATGAAAAACTGTTTTTT.